The rows below give T cell receptor beta chains drawn from one sample of a study of monozygotic twins with inflammatory bowel disease. TCRdb reprocessed the 5' RACE reads, keeping one entry per CDR3 protein, no DNA. The sample holds 400,000 to 500,000 distinct CDR3 sequences. The sample comprised blood. Source of these receptors: a human donor with ulcerative colitis or Crohn's disease, or a healthy co-twin of an affected twin (not recorded which). Both conserved end residues are part of each CDR3.

j_call	v_call	cdr3_aa
TRBJ1-1	TRBV5-8	CASSYGATKNTEAFF
TRBJ2-1	TRBV3-1	CASSPRGAATYNEQFF
TRBJ2-3	TRBV4-3	CASSQVTSGRPKGGQYF
TRBJ2-1	TRBV10-3	CAMGIYNEQFF
TRBJ1-5	TRBV6-5	CASSYPVRRVDQPQHF
TRBJ2-1	TRBV30	CAWTKGTGWNEQFF
TRBJ2-1	TRBV20-1	CSTKRGAYNEQFF
TRBJ1-5	TRBV11-2	CASTLRQDNSGSNQPQHF
TRBJ2-2	TRBV29-1	CSGKGTVGTGELFF
TRBJ2-5	TRBV7-7	CASSLGQGALETQYF
TRBJ2-5	TRBV11-2	CASSLDRLAGVETQYF
TRBJ1-1	TRBV3-1	CASSFHPVNTEAFF
TRBJ2-1	TRBV27	CASRLPTSGITNEQFF
TRBJ1-4	TRBV27	CASRRQGMGEKLFF
TRBJ1-1	TRBV10-3	CATIPTLTLNTEAFF
TRBJ2-5	TRBV25-1	CASRYLEETQYF
TRBJ2-5	TRBV15	CATSSPQGRRYQETQYF
TRBJ2-3	TRBV27	CASSFSGRGDTQYF
TRBJ1-2	TRBV19	CASTPPGQRYEHGYTF
TRBJ2-1	TRBV5-1	CASSFTLVNNEQFF
TRBJ1-5	TRBV27	CASRLQGVNQPQHF
TRBJ2-7	TRBV13	CATAPDRREQYF
TRBJ2-3	TRBV5-1	CASSFRGQSLDTQYF
TRBJ2-1	TRBV4-1	CASSQDRGPSSYNEQFF
TRBJ1-1	TRBV7-2	CASSQQGWEAFF